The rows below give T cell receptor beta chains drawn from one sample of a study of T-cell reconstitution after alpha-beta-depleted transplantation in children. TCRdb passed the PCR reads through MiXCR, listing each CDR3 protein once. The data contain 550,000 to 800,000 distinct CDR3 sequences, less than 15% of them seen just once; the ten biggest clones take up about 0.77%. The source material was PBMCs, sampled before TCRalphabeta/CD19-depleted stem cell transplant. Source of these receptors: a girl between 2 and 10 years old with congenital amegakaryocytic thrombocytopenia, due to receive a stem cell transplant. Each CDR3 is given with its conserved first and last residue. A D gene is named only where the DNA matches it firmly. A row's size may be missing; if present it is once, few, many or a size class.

CDR3aa: CASSGLPHSSYGYTF
CDR3nt: TGTGCCAGCAGTGGTTTACCCCACAGCAGCTATGGCTACACCTTC
j_gene: TRBJ1-2
abundance: NA
d_gene: NA
len: 15
v_gene: TRBV12-3/TRBV12-4

CDR3aa: CAYDYGNEQFF
CDR3nt: TGTGCCTACGACTACGGCAATGAGCAGTTCTTC
j_gene: TRBJ2-1
abundance: NA
d_gene: NA
len: 11
v_gene: TRBV30

CDR3aa: CASSLEASGTLGELFF
CDR3nt: TGCGCCAGCAGCTTGGAGGCTAGCGGGACCCTCGGGGAGCTGTTTTTT
j_gene: TRBJ2-2
abundance: NA
d_gene: TRBD2
len: 16
v_gene: TRBV5-1

CDR3aa: CSAEDISYEQYF
CDR3nt: TGCAGTGCTGAGGACATCTCCTACGAGCAGTACTTC
j_gene: TRBJ2-7
abundance: many
d_gene: NA
len: 12
v_gene: TRBV20-1

CDR3aa: CASSSPFWDTEAFF
CDR3nt: TGTGCCAGCAGCTCGCCTTTCTGGGACACTGAAGCTTTCTTT
j_gene: TRBJ1-1
abundance: NA
d_gene: NA
len: 14
v_gene: TRBV11-2

CDR3aa: CASRPGRRSNEQFF
CDR3nt: TGTGCCAGCAGACCAGGGCGACGTAGCAATGAGCAGTTCTTC
j_gene: TRBJ2-1
abundance: many
d_gene: NA
len: 14
v_gene: TRBV6-1

CDR3aa: CASQGYPDTQYF
CDR3nt: TGTGCCAGCCAGGGGTACCCAGATACGCAGTATTTT
j_gene: TRBJ2-3
abundance: many
d_gene: NA
len: 12
v_gene: TRBV7-9

CDR3aa: CASSPRFGNEQFF
CDR3nt: TGTGCCAGCAGCCCTCGATTCGGGAATGAGCAGTTCTTC
j_gene: TRBJ2-1
abundance: few
d_gene: NA
len: 13
v_gene: TRBV14

CDR3aa: CASSLEGVVSEAFF
CDR3nt: TGTGCCAGCAGCTTAGAAGGGGTGGTTTCTGAAGCTTTCTTT
j_gene: TRBJ1-1
abundance: NA
d_gene: NA
len: 14
v_gene: TRBV7-9

CDR3aa: CASSASSGSTDTQYF
CDR3nt: TGTGCCAGCAGTGCATCTAGCGGCTCCACAGATACGCAGTATTTT
j_gene: TRBJ2-3
abundance: few
d_gene: TRBD2
len: 15
v_gene: TRBV28

CDR3aa: CATSRVRLDSSYEQYF
CDR3nt: TGTGCCACCAGCAGAGTCCGACTTGACAGCTCCTACGAGCAGTACTTC
j_gene: TRBJ2-7
abundance: many
d_gene: NA
len: 16
v_gene: TRBV15

CDR3aa: CSAATHRVTGDTQYF
CDR3nt: TGCAGTGCTGCAACCCACAGGGTAACCGGAGATACGCAGTATTTT
j_gene: TRBJ2-3
abundance: few
d_gene: NA
len: 15
v_gene: TRBV20-1

CDR3aa: CATAGTHPSAYEQYF
CDR3nt: TGTGCCACCGCAGGGACTCATCCCAGCGCCTACGAGCAGTACTTC
j_gene: TRBJ2-7
abundance: few
d_gene: NA
len: 15
v_gene: TRBV10-3

CDR3aa: CASTFDPVATEAFF
CDR3nt: TGTGCCAGCACCTTTGACCCTGTCGCCACTGAAGCTTTCTTT
j_gene: TRBJ1-1
abundance: many
d_gene: NA
len: 14
v_gene: TRBV6-1

CDR3aa: CASSIDQFGTNGYTF
CDR3nt: TGTGCCAGTAGTATAGATCAATTCGGGACTAATGGCTACACCTTC
j_gene: TRBJ1-2
abundance: many
d_gene: NA
len: 15
v_gene: TRBV19

CDR3aa: CASSPLPRGLRTEAFF
CDR3nt: TGTGCCAGCAGCCCCCTCCCCAGGGGGCTAAGGACTGAAGCTTTCTTT
j_gene: TRBJ1-1
abundance: few
d_gene: TRBD1
len: 16
v_gene: TRBV6-5

CDR3aa: CASSWDSTDTQYF
CDR3nt: TGTGCCAGCAGCTGGGACAGCACAGATACGCAGTATTTT
j_gene: TRBJ2-3
abundance: many
d_gene: NA
len: 13
v_gene: TRBV5-6

CDR3aa: CATTGTSGSQFF
CDR3nt: TGTGCCACCACCGGGACTAGCGGGTCCCAGTTCTTC
j_gene: TRBJ2-1
abundance: few
d_gene: TRBD2
len: 12
v_gene: TRBV28

CDR3aa: CSASGGGYNEQFF
CDR3nt: TGCAGTGCTAGTGGGGGTGGCTACAATGAGCAGTTCTTC
j_gene: TRBJ2-1
abundance: few
d_gene: NA
len: 13
v_gene: TRBV20-1

CDR3aa: CASSPSGYTYNEQFF
CDR3nt: TGTGCCAGCAGCCCTTCAGGGTATACCTACAATGAGCAGTTCTTC
j_gene: TRBJ2-1
abundance: many
d_gene: NA
len: 15
v_gene: TRBV5-5

CDR3aa: CAITEGDHTGGETQYF
CDR3nt: TGTGCCATCACCGAGGGGGACCACACGGGAGGAGAGACCCAGTACTTC
j_gene: TRBJ2-5
abundance: few
d_gene: NA
len: 16
v_gene: TRBV10-3

CDR3aa: CASRHARRKNQPQHF
CDR3nt: TGTGCCAGCAGACATGCCCGACGGAAGAATCAGCCCCAGCATTTT
j_gene: TRBJ1-5
abundance: NA
d_gene: NA
len: 15
v_gene: TRBV28

CDR3aa: CSVERGNEQFF
CDR3nt: TGCAGCGTTGAAAGGGGCAATGAGCAGTTCTTC
j_gene: TRBJ2-1
abundance: many
d_gene: NA
len: 11
v_gene: TRBV29-1

CDR3aa: CASSWGQGRDHSNQPQHF
CDR3nt: TGTGCCAGCAGCTGGGGGCAGGGAAGAGACCATAGCAATCAGCCCCAGCATTTT
j_gene: TRBJ1-5
abundance: NA
d_gene: NA
len: 18
v_gene: TRBV7-8

CDR3aa: CASSAKEQFF
CDR3nt: TGTGCCAGCAGTGCTAAGGAGCAGTTCTTC
j_gene: TRBJ2-1
abundance: NA
d_gene: NA
len: 10
v_gene: TRBV6-1

CDR3aa: CASSSAGGGRYNEQFF
CDR3nt: TGCGCCAGCAGCTCGGCAGGGGGTGGAAGATACAATGAGCAGTTCTTC
j_gene: TRBJ2-1
abundance: few
d_gene: TRBD1
len: 16
v_gene: TRBV5-1

CDR3aa: CASSLFRLPIREIDTQYF
CDR3nt: TGCGCCAGCAGCTTGTTCCGACTGCCCATCCGTGAAATAGATACGCAGTATTTT
j_gene: TRBJ2-3
abundance: NA
d_gene: NA
len: 18
v_gene: TRBV5-1

CDR3aa: CASRIVGIQYF
CDR3nt: TGTGCCAGCAGAATCGTGGGAATTCAGTACTTC
j_gene: TRBJ2-4
abundance: NA
d_gene: NA
len: 11
v_gene: TRBV6-6

CDR3aa: CASSLEGAVYNEQFF
CDR3nt: TGTGCCAGCAGCCTTGAGGGGGCTGTCTACAATGAGCAGTTCTTC
j_gene: TRBJ2-1
abundance: many
d_gene: TRBD1
len: 15
v_gene: TRBV9

CDR3aa: CASSYRGGGPQHF
CDR3nt: TGTGCCAGCAGCTACCGAGGAGGAGGCCCCCAGCATTTT
j_gene: TRBJ1-5
abundance: many
d_gene: NA
len: 13
v_gene: TRBV7-8

CDR3aa: CAVGKYSTGELFF
CDR3nt: TGTGCAGTGGGAAAATATTCGACCGGGGAGCTGTTTTTT
j_gene: TRBJ2-2
abundance: NA
d_gene: NA
len: 13
v_gene: TRBV6-1

CDR3aa: CASSDRSNPGELFF
CDR3nt: TGTGCCAGCTCCGACAGGTCTAATCCCGGGGAGCTGTTTTTT
j_gene: TRBJ2-2
abundance: few
d_gene: NA
len: 14
v_gene: TRBV6-5

CDR3aa: CAISESGGMTQYF
CDR3nt: TGTGCCATCAGTGAATCAGGAGGGATGACCCAGTACTTC
j_gene: TRBJ2-5
abundance: few
d_gene: NA
len: 13
v_gene: TRBV10-3

CDR3aa: CAISADGLAEPYEQYF
CDR3nt: TGTGCCATCAGCGCGGACGGACTAGCGGAACCCTACGAGCAGTACTTC
j_gene: TRBJ2-7
abundance: few
d_gene: TRBD2
len: 16
v_gene: TRBV10-3

CDR3aa: CAISEGAGNQPQHF
CDR3nt: TGTGCCATCAGTGAGGGGGCTGGCAATCAGCCCCAGCATTTT
j_gene: TRBJ1-5
abundance: many
d_gene: NA
len: 14
v_gene: TRBV10-3

CDR3aa: CATSRGKDATQYF
CDR3nt: TGTGCCACCAGCAGAGGGAAGGACGCGACCCAGTACTTC
j_gene: TRBJ2-5
abundance: few
d_gene: NA
len: 13
v_gene: TRBV15

CDR3aa: CASSYSSSGLVMETQYF
CDR3nt: TGTGCCAGCAGTTACTCTTCTAGCGGCCTCGTGATGGAGACCCAGTACTTC
j_gene: TRBJ2-5
abundance: few
d_gene: TRBD2
len: 17
v_gene: TRBV6-5